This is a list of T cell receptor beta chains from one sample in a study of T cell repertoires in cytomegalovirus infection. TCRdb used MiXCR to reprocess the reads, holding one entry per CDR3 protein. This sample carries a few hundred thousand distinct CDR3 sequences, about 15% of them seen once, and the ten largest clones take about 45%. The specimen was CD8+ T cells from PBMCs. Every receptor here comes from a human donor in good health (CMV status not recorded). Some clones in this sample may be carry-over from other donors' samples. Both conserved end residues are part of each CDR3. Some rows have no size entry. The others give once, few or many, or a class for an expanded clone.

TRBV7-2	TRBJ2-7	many	CASSLGLASYEQYF
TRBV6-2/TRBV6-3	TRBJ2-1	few	CASSYGIQNYNEQFF
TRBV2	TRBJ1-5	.	CASSDTTSAPRQDDNQPQHF
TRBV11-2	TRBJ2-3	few	CASSWTSGYTDTQYF
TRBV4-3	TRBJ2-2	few	CASSQGPLAGGIGELFF
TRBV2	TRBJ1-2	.	CASLGVIYGYTF
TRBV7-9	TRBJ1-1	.	CASSPIHTEAFF
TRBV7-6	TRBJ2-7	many	CASSGSWGEQYF
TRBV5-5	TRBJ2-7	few	CASSLDVGVVGYEQYF
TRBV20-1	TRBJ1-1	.	CSVAPNTEAFF
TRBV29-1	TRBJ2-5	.	CSDLEGDQETQYF
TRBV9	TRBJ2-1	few	CASSASGVGYNEQFF
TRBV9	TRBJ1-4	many	CASSVAQGRDEKLFF
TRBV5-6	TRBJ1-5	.	CASSLGGTSNQPQHF
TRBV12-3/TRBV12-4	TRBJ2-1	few	CASSPLWNEQFF
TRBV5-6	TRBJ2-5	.	CASSYGTGSQETQYF
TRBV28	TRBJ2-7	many	CASSANRGEDYEQYF
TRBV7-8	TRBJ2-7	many	CASRKRDTGDEQYF
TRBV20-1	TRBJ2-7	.	CSALTGHSYEQYF
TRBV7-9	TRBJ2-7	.	CATSGGRYEQYF
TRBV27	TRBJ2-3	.	CANSLRDSPESHTDTQYF
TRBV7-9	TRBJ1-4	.	CASSLKGQGEDEKLFF
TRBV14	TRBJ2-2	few	CASRQGRFSGELFF
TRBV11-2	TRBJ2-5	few	CASSLVPGDETQYF
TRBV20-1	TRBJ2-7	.	CSAPWAANEQYF
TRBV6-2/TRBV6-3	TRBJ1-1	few	CASTDRRGGSTEAFF
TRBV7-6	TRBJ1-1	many	CASSLGGEDTEAFF
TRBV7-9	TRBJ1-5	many	CASSLALVNQPQHF
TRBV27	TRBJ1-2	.	CASSLSRGRLINDGYTF
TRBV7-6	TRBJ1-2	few	CASSFGSTNYGYTF
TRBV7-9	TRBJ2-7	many	CASSLVEASYEQYF
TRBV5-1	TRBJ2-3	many	CASSPGGQGADTQYF
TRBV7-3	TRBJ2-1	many	CASSLTFPGTGEQFF
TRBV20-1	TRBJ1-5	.	CSAQATNRTSNQPQHF
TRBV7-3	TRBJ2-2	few	CASSRETTSPHTGELFF
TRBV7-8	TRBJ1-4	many	CASSEWARHEKLFF